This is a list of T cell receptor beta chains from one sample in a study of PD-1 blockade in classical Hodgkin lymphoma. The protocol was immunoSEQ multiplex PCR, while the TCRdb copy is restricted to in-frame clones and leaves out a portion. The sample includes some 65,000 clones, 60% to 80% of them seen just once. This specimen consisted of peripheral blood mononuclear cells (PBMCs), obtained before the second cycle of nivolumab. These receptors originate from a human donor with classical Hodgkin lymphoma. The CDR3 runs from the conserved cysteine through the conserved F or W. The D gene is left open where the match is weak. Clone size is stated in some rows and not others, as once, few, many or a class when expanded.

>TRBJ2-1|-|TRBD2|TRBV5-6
CASSPRTSERLTNEQFF
TGTGCCAGCAGCCCTCGGACTAGCGAACGCCTAACCAATGAGCAGTTCTTC
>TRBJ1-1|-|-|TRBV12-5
CASGLVSDGTVYRNTEAFF
TGTGCTAGTGGTTTGGTGAGCGACGGGACCGTGTACAGGAACACTGAAGCTTTCTTT
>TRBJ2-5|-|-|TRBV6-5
CASSPTLSQETQYF
TGTGCCAGCAGTCCGACGTTGTCTCAAGAGACCCAGTACTTC
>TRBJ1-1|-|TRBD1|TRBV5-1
CASSVQWGQGNTEAFF
TGCGCCAGCAGCGTGCAATGGGGACAGGGTAACACTGAAGCTTTCTTT
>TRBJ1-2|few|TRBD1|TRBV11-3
CASSRQTGNYGYTF
TGTGCCAGCAGCCGACAGACAGGGAACTATGGCTACACCTTC
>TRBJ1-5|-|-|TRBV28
CASTRQGNQPQHF
TGTGCCAGCACTAGGCAGGGTAATCAGCCCCAGCATTTT
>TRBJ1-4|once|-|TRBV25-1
CASSEYRGAREKLFF
TGTGCCAGCAGTGAATATCGGGGGGCTCGGGAAAAACTGTTTTTT
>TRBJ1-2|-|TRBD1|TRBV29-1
CSETGAGGYTF
TGCAGCGAGACAGGGGCTGGTGGCTACACCTTC
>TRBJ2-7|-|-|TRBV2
CASSDLGPSYEQYF
TGTGCCAGCAGTGATCTGGGACCCTCCTACGAGCAGTACTTC
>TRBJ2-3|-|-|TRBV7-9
CASSPITDTQYF
TGTGCCAGCAGCCCCATTACAGATACGCAGTATTTT
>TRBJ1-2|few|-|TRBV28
CASSLGGANYGYTF
TGTGCCAGCAGTTTGGGGGGAGCTAACTATGGCTACACCTTC
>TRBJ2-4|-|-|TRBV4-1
CASSQVQSTPVDIQYF
TGCGCCAGCAGCCAAGTGCAGTCTACACCGGTGGACATTCAGTACTTC
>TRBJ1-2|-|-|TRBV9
CASSSPPGQTLF
TGTGCCAGCAGCTCCCCCCCGGGACAAACACTTTTC
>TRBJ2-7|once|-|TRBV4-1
CASSRAQQNSYEQYF
TGCGCCAGCAGCCGAGCTCAACAGAACTCCTACGAGCAGTACTTC
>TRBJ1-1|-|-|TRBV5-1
CASTGGHALSEAFF
TGCGCCAGCACCGGGGGGCATGCCCTTAGTGAAGCTTTCTTT
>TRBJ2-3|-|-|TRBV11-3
CASSLEGFGTQYF
TGTGCCAGCAGCTTGGAGGGTTTCGGTACGCAGTATTTT